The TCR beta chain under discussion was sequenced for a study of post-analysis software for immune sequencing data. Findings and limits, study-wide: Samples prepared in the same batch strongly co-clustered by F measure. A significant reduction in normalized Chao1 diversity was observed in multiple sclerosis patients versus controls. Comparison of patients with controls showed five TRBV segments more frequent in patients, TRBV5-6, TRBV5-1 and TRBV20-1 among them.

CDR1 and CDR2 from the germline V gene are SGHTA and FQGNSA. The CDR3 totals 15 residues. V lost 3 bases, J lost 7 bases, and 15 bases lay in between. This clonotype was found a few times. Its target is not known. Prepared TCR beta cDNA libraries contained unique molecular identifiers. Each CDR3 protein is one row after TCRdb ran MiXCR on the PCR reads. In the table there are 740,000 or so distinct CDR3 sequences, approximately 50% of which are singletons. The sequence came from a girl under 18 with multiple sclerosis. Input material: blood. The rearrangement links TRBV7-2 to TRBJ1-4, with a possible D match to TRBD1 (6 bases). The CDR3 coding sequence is TGTGCCAGCAGCTTGGGTCAGAGGGGGAGTGAAAAACTGTTTTTT. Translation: CASSLGQRGSEKLFF.